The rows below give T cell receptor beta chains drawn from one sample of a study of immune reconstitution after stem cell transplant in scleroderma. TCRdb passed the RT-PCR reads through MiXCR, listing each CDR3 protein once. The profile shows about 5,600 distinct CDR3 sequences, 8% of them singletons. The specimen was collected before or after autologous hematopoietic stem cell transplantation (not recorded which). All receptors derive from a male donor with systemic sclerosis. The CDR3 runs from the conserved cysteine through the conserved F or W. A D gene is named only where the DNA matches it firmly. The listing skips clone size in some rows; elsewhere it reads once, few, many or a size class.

CDR3: CASSFRGEGWRETQYF
DNA: TGTGCCAGCAGTTTTCGAGGCGAGGGATGGAGGGAGACCCAGTACTTC
D: -
J: TRBJ2-5
size: medium-sized
V: TRBV28

CDR3: CASSPPRGADTQYF
DNA: TGTGCCAGCAGTCCCCCACGGGGGGCAGATACGCAGTATTTT
D: TRBD2
J: TRBJ2-3
size: -
V: TRBV28

CDR3: CASSYGQGVYEQYF
DNA: TGTGCCAGCAGTTATGGACAGGGTGTCTACGAGCAGTACTTC
D: TRBD1
J: TRBJ2-7
size: medium-sized
V: TRBV6-1

CDR3: CASSSRVDTEAFF
DNA: TGTGCCAGCAGTTCCCGGGTGGACACTGAAGCTTTCTTT
D: -
J: TRBJ1-1
size: medium-sized
V: TRBV12-3/TRBV12-4

CDR3: CASSYGVGTGTNEQFF
DNA: TGTGCCAGCAGTTACGGGGTCGGGACAGGGACCAATGAGCAGTTCTTC
D: TRBD1
J: TRBJ2-1
size: medium-sized
V: TRBV6-5

CDR3: CATKGGSTDTQYF
DNA: TGTGCCACTAAGGGTGGTAGCACAGATACGCAGTATTTT
D: -
J: TRBJ2-3
size: -
V: TRBV7-2

CDR3: CASSSGLESYEQYF
DNA: TGTGCCAGCAGCTCTGGACTAGAATCCTACGAGCAGTACTTC
D: TRBD2
J: TRBJ2-7
size: few
V: TRBV2

CDR3: CASSQEWRTTDTQYF
DNA: TGTGCCAGCAGCCAAGAATGGCGGACTACAGATACGCAGTATTTT
D: -
J: TRBJ2-3
size: -
V: TRBV3-1

CDR3: CASSTGTGGNQPQHF
DNA: TGCGCCAGCAGCACCGGGACAGGGGGCAATCAGCCCCAGCATTTT
D: TRBD1
J: TRBJ1-5
size: -
V: TRBV5-1

CDR3: CASSIGTSGPYEQYF
DNA: TGCGCCAGCAGCATCGGGACTAGCGGCCCCTACGAGCAGTACTTC
D: TRBD2
J: TRBJ2-7
size: medium-sized
V: TRBV5-1

CDR3: CASSLAGRASEQYF
DNA: TGTGCCAGCAGCTTAGCGGGGCGGGCGAGCGAGCAGTACTTC
D: -
J: TRBJ2-7
size: -
V: TRBV7-6

CDR3: CASSVTGYGGYTF
DNA: TGTGCCAGCAGCGTGACAGGGTATGGCGGCTACACCTTC
D: TRBD1
J: TRBJ1-2
size: few
V: TRBV5-4

CDR3: CASSGDRGGTEAFF
DNA: TGTGCCAGCAGCGGGGACAGGGGGGGGACTGAAGCTTTCTTT
D: TRBD1
J: TRBJ1-1
size: -
V: TRBV13

CDR3: CASSPDRSYGYTF
DNA: TGTGCCAGCTCACCGGACAGGTCCTATGGCTACACCTTC
D: TRBD1
J: TRBJ1-2
size: medium-sized
V: TRBV18

CDR3: CSAAEGGGYEQYF
DNA: TGCAGTGCGGCGGAGGGGGGGGGTTACGAGCAGTACTTC
D: -
J: TRBJ2-7
size: -
V: TRBV20-1

CDR3: CSAYSSGGYTF
DNA: TGCAGCGCGTACTCAAGCGGTGGCTACACCTTC
D: -
J: TRBJ1-2
size: medium-sized
V: TRBV29-1

CDR3: CSARAQYNSPLHF
DNA: TGCAGTGCTAGGGCACAGTATAATTCACCCCTCCACTTT
D: -
J: TRBJ1-6
size: -
V: TRBV20-1

CDR3: CSAGRTGTVNYEQYF
DNA: TGCAGTGCGGGTCGTACCGGGACAGTCAACTACGAGCAGTACTTC
D: TRBD1
J: TRBJ2-7
size: medium-sized
V: TRBV20-1

CDR3: CASALQAGVTDTQYF
DNA: TGCGCCAGCGCCCTCCAAGCGGGGGTCACAGATACGCAGTATTTT
D: TRBD2
J: TRBJ2-3
size: few
V: TRBV4-1

CDR3: CSADSSGGTDTQYF
DNA: TGCAGTGCCGATAGTAGCGGGGGCACAGATACGCAGTATTTT
D: TRBD2
J: TRBJ2-3
size: -
V: TRBV20-1

CDR3: CASSGRGDTEAFF
DNA: TGCGCCAGCAGCGGCAGGGGTGACACTGAAGCTTTCTTT
D: -
J: TRBJ1-1
size: -
V: TRBV5-1

CDR3: CASSLELANEQYF
DNA: TGCGCCAGCAGCTTGGAACTAGCTAACGAGCAGTACTTC
D: -
J: TRBJ2-7
size: once
V: TRBV5-1

CDR3: CASSLGGHTYEQYF
DNA: TGTGCCAGCAGCTTAGGGGGACATACCTACGAGCAGTACTTC
D: -
J: TRBJ2-7
size: -
V: TRBV11-2

CDR3: CASSVPGQAALSSYNEQFF
DNA: TGTGCCAGTAGTGTTCCGGGACAGGCCGCTCTTAGTTCCTACAATGAGCAGTTCTTC
D: TRBD1
J: TRBJ2-1
size: -
V: TRBV19

CDR3: CASSPGTVSQDEQYF
DNA: TGTGCCAGCAGCCCGGGGACAGTCTCACAAGACGAGCAGTACTTC
D: TRBD1
J: TRBJ2-7
size: -
V: TRBV7-3

CDR3: CSVDARNTEAFF
DNA: TGCAGCGTTGATGCACGGAACACTGAAGCTTTCTTT
D: -
J: TRBJ1-1
size: -
V: TRBV29-1

CDR3: CASRSGLTEYGYTF
DNA: TGTGCCAGCAGATCCGGGCTGACAGAGTATGGCTACACCTTC
D: -
J: TRBJ1-2
size: medium-sized
V: TRBV5-6

CDR3: CSARTGATEAFF
DNA: TGCAGTGCTAGAACCGGGGCCACTGAAGCTTTCTTT
D: -
J: TRBJ1-1
size: -
V: TRBV20-1

CDR3: CATSSPRGGRGANVLTF
DNA: TGTGCCACCAGCAGCCCCAGAGGGGGCCGTGGGGCCAACGTCCTGACTTTC
D: TRBD1
J: TRBJ2-6
size: -
V: TRBV15

CDR3: CASSLGTGTGDYEQYF
DNA: TGCGCCAGCAGCTTGGGCACCGGGACAGGGGACTACGAGCAGTACTTC
D: TRBD1
J: TRBJ2-7
size: -
V: TRBV5-1

CDR3: CSARDFELAGPSYEQYF
DNA: TGCAGTGCTAGAGATTTTGAGCTAGCGGGACCCTCCTACGAGCAGTACTTC
D: TRBD2
J: TRBJ2-7
size: -
V: TRBV20-1

CDR3: CSAPASGSWNTGELFF
DNA: TGCAGTGCCCCCGCTAGCGGGAGTTGGAACACCGGGGAGCTGTTTTTT
D: TRBD2
J: TRBJ2-2
size: medium-sized
V: TRBV20-1

CDR3: CSAPPNRGSGGYTF
DNA: TGCAGTGCTCCCCCGAACAGGGGAAGTGGTGGCTACACCTTC
D: TRBD1
J: TRBJ1-2
size: medium-sized
V: TRBV20-1

CDR3: CSAEPGQGKGISYNEQFF
DNA: TGCAGTGCGGAACCGGGACAGGGGAAAGGAATCTCCTACAATGAGCAGTTCTTC
D: TRBD1
J: TRBJ2-1
size: medium-sized
V: TRBV20-1

CDR3: CASSSTQGAYGYTF
DNA: TGTGCCAGCAGTTCCACACAGGGAGCCTATGGCTACACCTTC
D: -
J: TRBJ1-2
size: medium-sized
V: TRBV27

CDR3: CASSWGTEETQYF
DNA: TGTGCCAGCAGCTGGGGGACAGAAGAGACCCAGTACTTC
D: TRBD1
J: TRBJ2-5
size: few
V: TRBV5-5

CDR3: CASSLGGGRPYEQYF
DNA: TGTGCCAGCAGCTTAGGAGGTGGAAGGCCCTACGAGCAGTACTTC
D: -
J: TRBJ2-7
size: -
V: TRBV11-2

CDR3: CSARDLAGRENQPQHF
DNA: TGCAGTGCTAGAGATCTAGCGGGTAGGGAGAATCAGCCCCAGCATTTT
D: -
J: TRBJ1-5
size: few
V: TRBV20-1

CDR3: CASSENGGYEQYF
DNA: TGCGCCAGCAGTGAAAACGGTGGATACGAGCAGTACTTC
D: -
J: TRBJ2-7
size: few
V: TRBV10-2

CDR3: CASGGRAHYEQYF
DNA: TGTGCCAGCGGAGGACGGGCCCACTACGAGCAGTACTTC
D: -
J: TRBJ2-7
size: few
V: TRBV6-2/TRBV6-3

CDR3: CASSSPAPSGGARETQYF
DNA: TGTGCCAGCAGCTCGCCCGCGCCTAGCGGGGGGGCCCGAGAGACCCAGTACTTC
D: TRBD2
J: TRBJ2-5
size: few
V: TRBV13

CDR3: CATGYSGRLNTGELFF
DNA: TGTGCCACCGGATATAGCGGGAGGCTAAACACCGGGGAGCTGTTTTTT
D: TRBD2
J: TRBJ2-2
size: medium-sized
V: TRBV6-5

CDR3: CASSQMGPTEAFF
DNA: TGTGCCAGCAGCCAGATGGGACCCACTGAAGCTTTCTTT
D: -
J: TRBJ1-1
size: -
V: TRBV7-2

CDR3: CASSLGGPQHF
DNA: TGTGCCAGCAGCTTAGGAGGGCCCCAGCATTTT
D: -
J: TRBJ1-5
size: -
V: TRBV7-2

CDR3: CSAREGVGLNQPQHF
DNA: TGCAGTGCTAGAGAAGGGGTAGGCCTCAATCAGCCCCAGCATTTT
D: -
J: TRBJ1-5
size: -
V: TRBV20-1

CDR3: CASSQTGGFNSPLHF
DNA: TGCGCCAGCAGCCAAACAGGGGGCTTTAATTCACCCCTCCACTTT
D: TRBD1
J: TRBJ1-6
size: -
V: TRBV4-3